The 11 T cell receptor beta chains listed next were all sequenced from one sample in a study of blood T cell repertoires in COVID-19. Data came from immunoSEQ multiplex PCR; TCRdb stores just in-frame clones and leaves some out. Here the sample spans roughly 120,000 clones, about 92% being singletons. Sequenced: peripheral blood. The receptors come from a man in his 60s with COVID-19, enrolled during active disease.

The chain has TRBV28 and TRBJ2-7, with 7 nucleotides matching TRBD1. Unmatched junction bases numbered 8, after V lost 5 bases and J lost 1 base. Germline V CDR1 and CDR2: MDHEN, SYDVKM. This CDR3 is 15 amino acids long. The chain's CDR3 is CASSLPGQSSYEQYF. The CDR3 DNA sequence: TGTGCCAGCAGTCTCCCGGGACAGAGTTCCTACGAGCAGTACTTC. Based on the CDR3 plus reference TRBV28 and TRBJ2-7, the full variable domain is DVKVTQSSRYLVKRTGEKVFLECVQDMDHENMFWYRQDPGLGLRLIYFSYDVKMKEKGDIPEGYSVSREKKERFSLILESASTNQTSMYLCASSLPGQSSYEQYFGPGTRLTVT.

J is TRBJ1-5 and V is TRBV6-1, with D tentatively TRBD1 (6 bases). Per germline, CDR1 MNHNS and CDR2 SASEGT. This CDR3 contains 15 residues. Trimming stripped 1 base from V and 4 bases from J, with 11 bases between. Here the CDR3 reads CASSEVWQGNQPQHF. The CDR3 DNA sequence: TGTGCCAGCAGTGAAGTCTGGCAGGGGAATCAGCCCCAGCATTTT.

The CDR3 region is CASSEQGPLSYEQYF. CDR3 nucleotide sequence: TGTGCCAGCTCAGAACAGGGCCCCCTCTCCTACGAGCAGTACTTC. V usage is TRBV18 and J usage is TRBJ2-7, with D tentatively TRBD1 (6 bases). Trimming took off 5 bases at V and 0 bases at J, with 14 bases between the two ends. The CDR3 totals 15 residues. Germline V gene data show CDR1 as KGHSH and CDR2 as LQKENI.

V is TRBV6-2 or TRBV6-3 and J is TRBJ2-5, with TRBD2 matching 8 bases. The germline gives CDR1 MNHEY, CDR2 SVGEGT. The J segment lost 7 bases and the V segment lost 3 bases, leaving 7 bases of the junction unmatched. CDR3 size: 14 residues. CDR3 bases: TGTGCCAGCAGTTATCGGGAGGGGGATTCGACCCAGTACTTC. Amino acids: CASSYREGDSTQYF.

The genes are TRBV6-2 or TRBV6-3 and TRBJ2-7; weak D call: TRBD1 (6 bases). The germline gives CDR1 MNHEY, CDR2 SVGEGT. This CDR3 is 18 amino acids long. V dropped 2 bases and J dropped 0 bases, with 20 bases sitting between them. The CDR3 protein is CASSYKLGVDRTSYEQYF. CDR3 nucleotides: TGTGCCAGCAGTTACAAGCTCGGAGTCGACAGGACCTCCTACGAGCAGTACTTC.

This CDR3 reads CASTRDRGSYEQYF. DNA of the CDR3: TGTGCCAGCACCAGGGACAGGGGATCCTACGAGCAGTACTTC. This chain connects TRBV2 to TRBJ2-7, with 10 bases that match TRBD1. Germline values: CDR1 SNHLY, CDR2 FYNNEI. V trimming: 7 bases; J trimming: 1 base; junction bases outside the gene matches: 4. The CDR3 is 14 residues long. Looking up the rest from reference TRBV2 and TRBJ2-7 gives the full variable domain: EPEVTQTPSHQVTQMGQEVILRCVPISNHLYFYWYRQILGQKVEFLVSFYNNEISEKSEIFDDQFSVERPDGSNFTLKIRSTKLEDSAMYFCASTRDRGSYEQYFGPGTRLTVT.

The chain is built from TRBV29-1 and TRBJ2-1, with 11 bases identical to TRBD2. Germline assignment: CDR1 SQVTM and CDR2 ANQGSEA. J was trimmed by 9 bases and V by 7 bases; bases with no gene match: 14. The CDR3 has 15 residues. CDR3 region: CSAPKGSGRDGEQFF. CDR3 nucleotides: TGCAGCGCCCCCAAGGGTAGCGGGAGGGATGGTGAGCAGTTCTTC.

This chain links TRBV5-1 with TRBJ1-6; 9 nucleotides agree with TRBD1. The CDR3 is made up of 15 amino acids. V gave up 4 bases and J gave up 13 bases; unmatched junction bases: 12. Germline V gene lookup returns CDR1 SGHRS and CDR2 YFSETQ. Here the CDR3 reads CASSPLPGQGLPLHF. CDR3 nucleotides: TGCGCCAGCAGCCCGCTCCCCGGACAGGGGCTGCCCCTCCACTTT.

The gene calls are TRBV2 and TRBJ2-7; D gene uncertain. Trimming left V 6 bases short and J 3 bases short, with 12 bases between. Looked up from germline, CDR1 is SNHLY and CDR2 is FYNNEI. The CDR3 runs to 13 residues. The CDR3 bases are TGTGCCAGCAGGCCACCTGACATCTACGAGCAGTACTTC. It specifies CASRPPDIYEQYF.

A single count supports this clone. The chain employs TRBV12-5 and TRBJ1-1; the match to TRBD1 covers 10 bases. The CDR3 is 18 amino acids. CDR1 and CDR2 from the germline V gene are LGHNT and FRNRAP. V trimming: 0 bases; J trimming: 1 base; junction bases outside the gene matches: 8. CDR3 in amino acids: CASGLVLTGGRWNTEAFF. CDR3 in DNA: TGTGCTAGTGGTTTGGTACTGACAGGGGGCCGTTGGAACACTGAAGCTTTCTTT.

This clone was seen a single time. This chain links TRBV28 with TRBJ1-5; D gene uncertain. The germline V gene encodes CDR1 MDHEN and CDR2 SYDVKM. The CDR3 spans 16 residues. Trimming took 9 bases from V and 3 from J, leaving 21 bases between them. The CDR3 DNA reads TGTGCCAGTGCCTTGGCCCAATCCCTGTCCAATCAGCCCCAGCATTTT. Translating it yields CASALAQSLSNQPQHF.